Each of the 10 T cell receptor beta chains below was sequenced from the same sample in a study of T cell changes during pregnancy in multiple sclerosis. The data were produced by immunoSEQ multiplex PCR, yet TCRdb's version contains in-frame clones alone and is incomplete. The sample holds 39,000 or so clones, about 92% seen once. This sample comprised CD8+ T cells from peripheral blood mononuclear cells, obtained in the first trimester of pregnancy. These receptors came from a female donor with multiple sclerosis, enrolled in a pregnancy study.

The chain uses TRBV16 and TRBJ1-2, with 9 bases fitting TRBD1. The CDR3 length is 16 residues. The germline V gene encodes CDR1 KGHSY and CDR2 FQNENV. The junction had 6 bases not matched to a gene; V was cut back by 4 bases and J by 0 bases. CDR3 sequence: CASSPGQGSANYGYTF. The CDR3 nucleotides read TGTGCCAGCAGCCCCGGACAGGGGTCAGCTAACTATGGCTACACCTTC.

The chain employs TRBV6-4 and TRBJ2-6; no clear D gene. The germline V gene encodes CDR1 MRHNA and CDR2 SNTAGT. Trimming took off 0 bases at V and 0 bases at J, with 6 bases between the two ends. This CDR3 is 16 amino acids long. This chain's CDR3 is CASSDSSNSGANVLTF. The CDR3 DNA follows: TGTGCCAGCAGTGACTCTAGTAACTCTGGGGCCAACGTCCTGACTTTC.

This clone was detected once. This chain connects TRBV6-1 to TRBJ2-7; 7 bases fit TRBD2. J lost 3 bases, V lost 2 bases, and 10 bases had no gene match. The CDR3 spans 16 residues. CDR1 is MNHNS, CDR2 SASEGT, per germline. The DNA for the CDR3 is TGTGCCAGCAGTGAATGGGGTAGCGGGCTTCTCTACGAGCAGTACTTC. Translation gives CASSEWGSGLLYEQYF.

The genes are TRBV5-1 and TRBJ2-1, with D possibly being TRBD1 (6 bases). The ends were cut back, 5 bases at V and 1 base at J, with 10 bases in the middle. Per the germline V gene, CDR1 is SGHRS and CDR2 is YFSETQ. The CDR3 spans 14 residues. CDR3 protein: CASSVGGSYNEQFF. The CDR3 DNA sequence: TGCGCCAGCAGTGTAGGGGGTTCCTACAATGAGCAGTTCTTC.

The sample holds one count of this clone. V and J are TRBV6-1 and TRBJ1-3; 9 bases are a match to TRBD1. The trim removed 2 bases at V and 0 bases at J, leaving 5 bases unmatched. The CDR3 spans 17 residues. CDR1 MNHNS and CDR2 SASEGT come from the germline V gene. The CDR3 reads CASSERGTGNSGNTIYF. The CDR3 DNA reads TGTGCCAGCAGTGAACGGGGGACAGGGAACTCTGGAAACACCATATATTTT.

Only one count was recorded for this clone. The genes are TRBV5-1 and TRBJ1-2; the D gene is possibly TRBD1 (5 bases). The CDR3 covers 15 residues. Trimming pared 0 bases from V and 4 bases from J, leaving 13 bases between. CDR1 and CDR2 from the germline V gene are SGHRS and YFSETQ. The CDR3 bases are TGCGCCAGCAGCTTGGAGCCAGGGAGGGCCTATGGCTACACCTTC. Residues: CASSLEPGRAYGYTF.

This clone was counted a single time. The CDR3 bases are TGTGCCAGCAGCTTAGGCAGGTCTGGAAACACCATATATTTT. Its translation is CASSLGRSGNTIYF. The chain is built from TRBV5-6 and TRBJ1-3; D remains unclear. Germline CDR1 SGHDT, CDR2 YYEEEE. V lost 2 bases and J 1 base, leaving 7 bases between the germline ends. The CDR3 spans 14 residues.

The chain is built from TRBV5-4 and TRBJ1-2, with 10 bases aligning to TRBD1. Looked up from germline, CDR1 is SGHNT and CDR2 is YYREEE (reference sequence). The CDR3 is 13 residues long. With 3 bases clipped from V and 8 bases from J, the junction kept 4 bases outside the gene matches. The CDR3 reads CASSSDRGGGYTF. CDR3 nucleotides: TGTGCCAGCAGCTCGGACAGGGGGGGCGGCTACACCTTC. Together with reference TRBV5-4 and TRBJ1-2, the CDR3 gives the full variable domain: ETGVTQSPTHLIKTRGQQVTLRCSSQSGHNTVSWYQQALGQGPQFIFQYYREEENGRGNFPPRFSGLQFPNYSSELNVNALELDDSALYLCASSSDRGGGYTFGSGTRLTVV.

The chain uses TRBV30 and TRBJ1-1, with TRBD1 as a possible D gene (6 bases). The CDR3 extends over 13 amino acids. Trimming took off 8 bases at V and 4 bases at J, with 17 bases between the two ends. Germline V CDR1 and CDR2: GTSNPN, SVGIG (reference sequence). The CDR3 coding sequence is TGTGCCCGGGGGGGCAGGGGAGGCACTGAAGCTTTCTTT. Protein: CARGGRGGTEAFF.

J is TRBJ2-7 and V is TRBV29-1; 8 bases line up with TRBD1. Germline values: CDR1 SQVTM, CDR2 ANQGSEA. The J segment lost 0 bases and the V segment lost 5 bases, leaving 6 bases of the junction unmatched. This CDR3 is 14 amino acids long. CDR3 coding DNA: TGCAGCGTTCAGAACAGGGGGGTCTCCTACGAGCAGTACTTC. Translated, it gives CSVQNRGVSYEQYF.